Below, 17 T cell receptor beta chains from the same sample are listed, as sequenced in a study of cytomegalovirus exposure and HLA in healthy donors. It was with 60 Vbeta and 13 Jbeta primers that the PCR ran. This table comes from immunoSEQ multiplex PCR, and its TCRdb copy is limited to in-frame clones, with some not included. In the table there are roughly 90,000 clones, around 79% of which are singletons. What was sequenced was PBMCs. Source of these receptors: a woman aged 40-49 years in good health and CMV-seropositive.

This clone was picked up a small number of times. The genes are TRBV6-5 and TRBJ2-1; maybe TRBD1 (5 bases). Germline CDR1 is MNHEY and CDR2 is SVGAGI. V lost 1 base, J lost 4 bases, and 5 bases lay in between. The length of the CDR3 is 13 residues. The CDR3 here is CASSYYRYNEQFF. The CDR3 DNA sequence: TGTGCCAGCAGTTACTACAGGTACAATGAGCAGTTCTTC.

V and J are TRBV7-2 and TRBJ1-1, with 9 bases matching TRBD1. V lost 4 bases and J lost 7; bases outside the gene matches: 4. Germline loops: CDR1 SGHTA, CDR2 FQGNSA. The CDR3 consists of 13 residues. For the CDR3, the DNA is TGTGCCAGCAGCTCACAGGGGGCCCTTGAAGCTTTCTTT. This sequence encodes CASSSQGALEAFF.

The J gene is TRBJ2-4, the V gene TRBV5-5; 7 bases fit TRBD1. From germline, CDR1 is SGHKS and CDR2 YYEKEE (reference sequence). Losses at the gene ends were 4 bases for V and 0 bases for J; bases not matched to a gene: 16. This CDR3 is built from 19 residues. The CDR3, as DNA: TGTGCCAGCAGCGTGGGGACAAGGGGGCGAACGCTAGCCAAAAACATTCAGTACTTC. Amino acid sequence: CASSVGTRGRTLAKNIQYF.

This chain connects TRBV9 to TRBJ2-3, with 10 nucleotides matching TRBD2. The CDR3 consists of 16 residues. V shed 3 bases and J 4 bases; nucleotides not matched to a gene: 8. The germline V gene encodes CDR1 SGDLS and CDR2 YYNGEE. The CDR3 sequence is CASSELAGGPADTQYF. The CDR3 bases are TGTGCCAGCAGCGAATTAGCGGGAGGTCCGGCAGATACGCAGTATTTT.

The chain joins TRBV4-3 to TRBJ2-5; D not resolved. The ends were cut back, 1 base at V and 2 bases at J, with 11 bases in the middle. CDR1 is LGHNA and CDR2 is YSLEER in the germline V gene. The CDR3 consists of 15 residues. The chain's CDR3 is CASSQALSGQETQYF. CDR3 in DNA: TGCGCCAGCAGCCAAGCTCTGAGTGGTCAAGAGACCCAGTACTTC.

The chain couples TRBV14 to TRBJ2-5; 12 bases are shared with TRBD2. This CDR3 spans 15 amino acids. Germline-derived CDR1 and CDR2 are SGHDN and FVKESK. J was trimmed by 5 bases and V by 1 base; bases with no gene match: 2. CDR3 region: CASSQGLAGVETQYF. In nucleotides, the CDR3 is TGTGCCAGCAGCCAAGGACTAGCGGGAGTGGAGACCCAGTACTTC.

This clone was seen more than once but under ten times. The CDR3 loop is CASSGQGGGEAFF. The CDR3 DNA sequence: TGTGCCAGCAGCGGACAGGGGGGGGGTGAAGCTTTCTTT. The chain employs TRBV6-1 and TRBJ1-1; 10 bases agree with TRBD1. Germline CDR1 MNHNS, CDR2 SASEGT. The CDR3 covers 13 residues. Trimming at V came to 6 bases and at J to 7 bases, leaving 5 bases not matched to a gene.

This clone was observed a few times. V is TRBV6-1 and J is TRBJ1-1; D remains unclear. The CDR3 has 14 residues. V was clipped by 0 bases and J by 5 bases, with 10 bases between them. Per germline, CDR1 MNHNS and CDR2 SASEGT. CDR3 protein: CASSEAGPGTEAFF. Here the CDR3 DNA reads TGTGCCAGCAGTGAAGCAGGCCCGGGGACTGAAGCTTTCTTT.

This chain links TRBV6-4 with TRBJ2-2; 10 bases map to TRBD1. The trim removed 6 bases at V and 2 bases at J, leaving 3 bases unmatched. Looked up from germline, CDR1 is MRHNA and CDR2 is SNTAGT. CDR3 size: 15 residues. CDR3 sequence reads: CASSPTGGNTGELFF. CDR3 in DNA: TGTGCCAGCAGCCCGACAGGGGGCAACACCGGGGAGCTGTTTTTT.

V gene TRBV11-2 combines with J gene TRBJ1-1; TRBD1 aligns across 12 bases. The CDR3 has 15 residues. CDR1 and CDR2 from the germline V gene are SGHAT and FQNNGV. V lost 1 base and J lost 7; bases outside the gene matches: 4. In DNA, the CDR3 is TGTGCCAGCAGCTTAGTAGGGACAGGGGGCGATGAAGCTTTCTTT. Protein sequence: CASSLVGTGGDEAFF.

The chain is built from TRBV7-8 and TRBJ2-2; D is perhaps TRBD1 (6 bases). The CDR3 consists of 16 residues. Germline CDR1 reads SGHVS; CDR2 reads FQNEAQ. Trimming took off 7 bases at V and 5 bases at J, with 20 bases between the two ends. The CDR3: CASTPPGQSRTGELFF. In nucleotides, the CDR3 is TGTGCCAGCACCCCCCCAGGACAGTCAAGAACCGGGGAGCTGTTTTTT. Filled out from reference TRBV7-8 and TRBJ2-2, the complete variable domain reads GAGVSQSPRYKVAKRGQDVALRCDPISGHVSLFWYQQALGQGPEFLTYFQNEAQLDKSGLPSDRFFAERPEGSVSTLKIQRTQQEDSAVYLCASTPPGQSRTGELFFGEGSRLTVL.

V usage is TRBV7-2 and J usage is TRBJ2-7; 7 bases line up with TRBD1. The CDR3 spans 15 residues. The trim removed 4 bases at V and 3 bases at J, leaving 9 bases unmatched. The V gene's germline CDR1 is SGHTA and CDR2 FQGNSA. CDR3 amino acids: CASSYNPGQNYEQYF. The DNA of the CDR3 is TGTGCCAGCAGCTACAACCCGGGACAGAACTACGAGCAGTACTTC.

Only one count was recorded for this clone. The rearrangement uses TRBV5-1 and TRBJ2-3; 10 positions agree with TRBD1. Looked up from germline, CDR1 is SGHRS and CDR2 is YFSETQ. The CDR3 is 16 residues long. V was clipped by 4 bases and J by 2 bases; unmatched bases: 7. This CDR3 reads CASSAGTGANTDTQYF. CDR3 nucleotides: TGCGCCAGCAGCGCCGGGACAGGGGCCAACACAGATACGCAGTATTTT.

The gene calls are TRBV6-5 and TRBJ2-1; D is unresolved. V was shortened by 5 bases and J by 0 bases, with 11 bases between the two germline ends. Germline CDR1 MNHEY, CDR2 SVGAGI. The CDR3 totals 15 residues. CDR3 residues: CASSSDLSSYNEQFF. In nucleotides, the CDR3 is TGTGCCAGCAGTAGCGACTTGAGCTCCTACAATGAGCAGTTCTTC.

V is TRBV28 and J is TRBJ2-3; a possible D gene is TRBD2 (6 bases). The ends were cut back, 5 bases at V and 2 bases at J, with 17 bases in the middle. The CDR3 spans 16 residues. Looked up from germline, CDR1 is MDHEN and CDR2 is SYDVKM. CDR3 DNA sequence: TGTGCCAGCAGTAGGGACTTGCCTGTTGCCACAGATACGCAGTATTTT. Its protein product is CASSRDLPVATDTQYF.

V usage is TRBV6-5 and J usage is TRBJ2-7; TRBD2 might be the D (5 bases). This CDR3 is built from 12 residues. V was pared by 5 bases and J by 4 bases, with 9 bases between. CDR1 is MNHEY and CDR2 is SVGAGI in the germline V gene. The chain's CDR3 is CASSLSGYEQYF. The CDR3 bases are TGTGCCAGCAGTCTCTCGGGATACGAGCAGTACTTC.

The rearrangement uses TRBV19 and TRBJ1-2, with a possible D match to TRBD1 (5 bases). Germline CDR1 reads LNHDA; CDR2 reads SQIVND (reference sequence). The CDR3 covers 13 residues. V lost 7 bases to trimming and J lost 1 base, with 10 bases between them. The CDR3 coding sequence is TGTGCCAGTATCCCGACAGATAACTATGGCTACACCTTC. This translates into CASIPTDNYGYTF.